What follows are 5 T cell receptor beta chains derived from one specimen sequenced in a study of blood T cell repertoires in COVID-19. Assay: immunoSEQ multiplex PCR; the TCRdb copy retains only in-frame clones and omits some. The repertoire holds 110,000 to 150,000 clones, with about 89% as singletons. Sample: peripheral blood. The receptors stem from a man aged 60 to 69 with active or convalescent COVID-19.

The chain joins TRBV2 to TRBJ2-7, with D unresolved. CDR3 length equals 11 residues. Germline values: CDR1 SNHLY, CDR2 FYNNEI. The V end lost 6 bases, the J end lost 3 bases, and 6 bases lay between the germline ends. The chain's CDR3 is CASSADYEQYF. CDR3 DNA: TGTGCCAGCAGCGCAGACTACGAGCAGTACTTC. Together with reference TRBV2 and TRBJ2-7, the CDR3 gives the full variable domain: EPEVTQTPSHQVTQMGQEVILRCVPISNHLYFYWYRQILGQKVEFLVSFYNNEISEKSEIFDDQFSVERPDGSNFTLKIRSTKLEDSAMYFCASSADYEQYFGPGTRLTVT.

The gene calls are TRBV30 and TRBJ1-2; D unresolved. The CDR3 is 13 amino acids. V lost 2 bases to trimming and J lost 8 bases, with 15 bases between them. The germline V gene has CDR1 GTSNPN and CDR2 SVGIG (reference sequence). The CDR3 nucleotides are TGTGCCTGGAGTCCTCATAGTGGAGGAGGCTACACCTTC. Its translation: CAWSPHSGGGYTF.

This rearrangement joins TRBV3-1 (or the pseudogene TRBV3-2) to TRBJ1-3; 8 nucleotides line up with TRBD1. The CDR3 extends over 15 amino acids. CDR1 and CDR2 (germline): LGHDT, YNNKEL (reference sequence). V shed 4 bases and J 4 bases; nucleotides not matched to a gene: 6. CDR3 in amino acids: CASSPSDRAGNTIYF. CDR3 nucleotides: TGTGCCAGCAGCCCGTCGGACAGGGCGGGAAACACCATATATTTT.

V is TRBV19 and J is TRBJ1-2, with 9 bases lining up with TRBD1. CDR1 is LNHDA, CDR2 SQIVND, per germline (reference sequence). Trimming took 0 bases from V and 8 from J; bases not matched to a gene: 7. The CDR3 is 15 residues long. The CDR3 DNA sequence: TGTGCCAGTAGTATAGATCGGGACAGGGTAGGCGGCTACACCTTC. Protein sequence: CASSIDRDRVGGYTF. Full variable domain (missing parts from reference TRBV19 and TRBJ1-2): DGGITQSPKYLFRKEGQNVTLSCEQNLNHDAMYWYRQDPGQGLRLIYYSQIVNDFQKGDIAEGYSVSREKKESFPLTVTSAQKNPTAFYLCASSIDRDRVGGYTFGSGTRLTVV.

This rearrangement joins TRBV2 to TRBJ1-6, with D possibly TRBD1 on 5 matching bases. There are 15 residues in the CDR3. Germline V gene sequence: CDR1 SNHLY, CDR2 FYNNEI. The germline V and J ends were trimmed by 10 bases and 11 bases, with 24 bases remaining between them. CDR3 sequence (DNA): TGTGCCATCTCTGGCGGGACGGCGGGAGGGACACCCCTCCACTTT. Translation: CAISGGTAGGTPLHF.